This is a list of T cell receptor beta chains from one sample in a study of T cells after yellow fever vaccination. One entry per CDR3 protein, called by TCRdb with MiXCR from the 5' RACE reads. The sample consists of 600,000 to 750,000 distinct CDR3 sequences, over 9% of them appearing once. This specimen consisted of PBMCs, obtained on the day of the yellow fever booster vaccination. The receptors derive from a man younger than 40 who received the YFV17D yellow fever vaccine. Each CDR3 is given with its conserved first and last residue. D genes are given only for firm matches. Only some rows state a clone size, as once, few, many or a class for expanded clones.

clone size: few
V gene: TRBV20-1
D gene: TRBD2
J gene: TRBJ2-1
CDR3 DNA: TGCAGTGCTAGAGATCGCAGGCCAGCGGGGTACAATGAGCAGTTCTTC
CDR3 protein: CSARDRRPAGYNEQFF

clone size: .
V gene: TRBV6-2/TRBV6-3
D gene: .
J gene: TRBJ2-7
CDR3 DNA: TGTGCCAGCAGTTACGGAGCCGGGATTCGCTCCTACGAGCAGTACTTC
CDR3 protein: CASSYGAGIRSYEQYF

clone size: few
V gene: TRBV5-1
D gene: .
J gene: TRBJ2-7
CDR3 DNA: TGCGCCAGCAGCTTTGGGGTTGATGGCCCGGCCTACGAGCAGTACTTC
CDR3 protein: CASSFGVDGPAYEQYF

clone size: .
V gene: TRBV25-1
D gene: .
J gene: TRBJ2-3
CDR3 DNA: TGTGCCAGCAGTGAAGATAGCACGCCAGATACGCAGTATTTT
CDR3 protein: CASSEDSTPDTQYF

clone size: few
V gene: TRBV2
D gene: .
J gene: TRBJ2-7
CDR3 DNA: TGTGCCAGCAGTGACGGCGGGCGGGACCCACCCTACGAGCAGTACTTC
CDR3 protein: CASSDGGRDPPYEQYF

clone size: .
V gene: TRBV6-1
D gene: .
J gene: TRBJ2-7
CDR3 DNA: TGTGCCAGCAGCCCGGACAGTTCCTTCTACGAGCAGTACTTC
CDR3 protein: CASSPDSSFYEQYF

clone size: .
V gene: TRBV20-1
D gene: TRBD1
J gene: TRBJ2-3
CDR3 DNA: TGCAGTGCTACCGGGACAGGGGTCTCTAATACGCAGTATTTT
CDR3 protein: CSATGTGVSNTQYF

clone size: few
V gene: TRBV11-3
D gene: TRBD2
J gene: TRBJ2-1
CDR3 DNA: TGTGCCAGCAGCCCGACTAGCGGTAAGCAGTTCTTC
CDR3 protein: CASSPTSGKQFF

clone size: .
V gene: TRBV28
D gene: .
J gene: TRBJ2-2
CDR3 DNA: TGTGCCAGCCCTCGGGGGACCACCGGGGAGCTGTTTTTT
CDR3 protein: CASPRGTTGELFF

clone size: .
V gene: TRBV9
D gene: .
J gene: TRBJ2-3
CDR3 DNA: TGTGCCAGCAGCCCGGAAGGCGGAGGCACAGATACGCAGTATTTT
CDR3 protein: CASSPEGGGTDTQYF

clone size: .
V gene: TRBV28
D gene: TRBD2
J gene: TRBJ2-5
CDR3 DNA: TGTGCCAGCAGTTTACCGGGGGAGGGCCTCGAGACCCAGTACTTC
CDR3 protein: CASSLPGEGLETQYF

clone size: .
V gene: TRBV30
D gene: .
J gene: TRBJ2-7
CDR3 DNA: TGTGCCTGGGGTAGGGTGCCTACGCAGTACTTC
CDR3 protein: CAWGRVPTQYF

clone size: .
V gene: TRBV7-2
D gene: .
J gene: TRBJ2-7
CDR3 DNA: TGTGCCAGCAGCCAGAAGAAGGGATCCCCCTACGAGCAGTACTTC
CDR3 protein: CASSQKKGSPYEQYF

clone size: .
V gene: TRBV29-1
D gene: TRBD1
J gene: TRBJ2-5
CDR3 DNA: TGCAGCGTTGAAGAAAGCGGGACAGGGTACCAAGAGACCCAGTACTTC
CDR3 protein: CSVEESGTGYQETQYF

clone size: few
V gene: TRBV6-2/TRBV6-3
D gene: .
J gene: TRBJ2-5
CDR3 DNA: TGTGCCAGCAGTTACTGGGGTGGGGAGACCCAGTACTTC
CDR3 protein: CASSYWGGETQYF

clone size: once
V gene: TRBV7-9
D gene: .
J gene: TRBJ1-4
CDR3 DNA: TGTGCCAGCAGCTCCGGGGAACTATCTAATGAAAAACTGTTTTTT
CDR3 protein: CASSSGELSNEKLFF

clone size: .
V gene: TRBV29-1
D gene: TRBD1
J gene: TRBJ2-2
CDR3 DNA: TGCAGCTATGACAGGGCGAACACCGGGGAGCTGTTTTTT
CDR3 protein: CSYDRANTGELFF

clone size: many
V gene: TRBV7-3
D gene: TRBD2
J gene: TRBJ2-1
CDR3 DNA: TGTGCCAGCAGCTTAGGAGCGGGGCTCTACAATGAGCAGTTCTTC
CDR3 protein: CASSLGAGLYNEQFF

clone size: few
V gene: TRBV20-1
D gene: .
J gene: TRBJ2-2
CDR3 DNA: TGCAGTGCTAGCCTAAACACCGGGGAGCTGTTTTTT
CDR3 protein: CSASLNTGELFF

clone size: few
V gene: TRBV20-1
D gene: .
J gene: TRBJ2-5
CDR3 DNA: TGCAGTGCTAGCAACTATTTGCAAGAGACCCAGTACTTC
CDR3 protein: CSASNYLQETQYF

clone size: few
V gene: TRBV5-5
D gene: .
J gene: TRBJ2-5
CDR3 DNA: TGTGCCAGCACACCGGGTGGGGGCTCAGAGACCCAGTACTTC
CDR3 protein: CASTPGGGSETQYF

clone size: .
V gene: TRBV29-1
D gene: .
J gene: TRBJ2-7
CDR3 DNA: TGCAGCGCCGGGGGCCACTCCTACGAGCAGTACTTC
CDR3 protein: CSAGGHSYEQYF

clone size: .
V gene: TRBV5-1
D gene: .
J gene: TRBJ1-4
CDR3 DNA: TGCGCCAGCAGCTTGCACAGACAGTCAAATGAAAAACTGTTTTTT
CDR3 protein: CASSLHRQSNEKLFF

clone size: .
V gene: TRBV19
D gene: .
J gene: TRBJ1-5
CDR3 DNA: TGTGCCAGTAGTATCCGGGGCCGACAGAGCAATCAGCCCCAGCATTTT
CDR3 protein: CASSIRGRQSNQPQHF

clone size: many
V gene: TRBV5-1
D gene: .
J gene: TRBJ2-5
CDR3 DNA: TGCGCCAGCAGCTTGACTCGCCAGCGAGGAGAGACCCAGTACTTC
CDR3 protein: CASSLTRQRGETQYF

clone size: .
V gene: TRBV12-3/TRBV12-4
D gene: .
J gene: TRBJ1-1
CDR3 DNA: TGTGCCAGCAGTTTACCCCCGTACACTGAAGCTTTCTTT
CDR3 protein: CASSLPPYTEAFF

clone size: few
V gene: TRBV9
D gene: .
J gene: TRBJ1-5
CDR3 DNA: TGTGCCAGCAGCCCTGAACACATTCAGCCCCAGCATTTT
CDR3 protein: CASSPEHIQPQHF

clone size: few
V gene: TRBV7-2
D gene: .
J gene: TRBJ2-5
CDR3 DNA: TGTGCCAGCAGCGGGCCGGGACGGAAGATAGAGACCCAGTACTTC
CDR3 protein: CASSGPGRKIETQYF

clone size: few
V gene: TRBV20-1
D gene: TRBD2
J gene: TRBJ2-5
CDR3 DNA: TGCAGTGGGTCCGGGACTAGCGGGAGGGATCAAGAGACCCAGTACTTC
CDR3 protein: CSGSGTSGRDQETQYF

clone size: .
V gene: TRBV15
D gene: .
J gene: TRBJ1-5
CDR3 DNA: TGTGCCACCAGCCACGTTCATAGCAATCAGCCCCAGCATTTT
CDR3 protein: CATSHVHSNQPQHF

clone size: few
V gene: TRBV6-1
D gene: .
J gene: TRBJ1-5
CDR3 DNA: TGTGCCAGCAATACCCCGAGTTCCTCTAGCAATCAGCCCCAGCATTTT
CDR3 protein: CASNTPSSSSNQPQHF

clone size: few
V gene: TRBV7-2
D gene: TRBD2
J gene: TRBJ2-5
CDR3 DNA: TGTGCCATTGATAGCGGGAGATCCCGGGAGACCCAGTACTTC
CDR3 protein: CAIDSGRSRETQYF

clone size: .
V gene: TRBV20-1
D gene: .
J gene: TRBJ1-1
CDR3 DNA: TGCAGTGCTAGAGATCCTGGAGGGAGCACTGAAGCTTTCTTT
CDR3 protein: CSARDPGGSTEAFF

clone size: .
V gene: TRBV6-2/TRBV6-3
D gene: TRBD1
J gene: TRBJ1-2
CDR3 DNA: TGTGCCAGCAGTAGCAGCCTCGGACAGGGACGCGCCTATGGCTACACCTTC
CDR3 protein: CASSSSLGQGRAYGYTF

clone size: .
V gene: TRBV28
D gene: TRBD1
J gene: TRBJ1-2
CDR3 DNA: TGTGCCAGCAGCGTGGGACAGGGAAATGGCTACACCTTC
CDR3 protein: CASSVGQGNGYTF

clone size: few
V gene: TRBV20-1
D gene: TRBD1
J gene: TRBJ2-1
CDR3 DNA: TGCAGTGCAGGACAGGGCGCTGAGCAGTTCTTC
CDR3 protein: CSAGQGAEQFF

clone size: .
V gene: TRBV6-2/TRBV6-3
D gene: .
J gene: TRBJ1-5
CDR3 DNA: TGTGCCAGCAGTTCACTCAGGGATACGTATCAGCCCCAGCATTTT
CDR3 protein: CASSSLRDTYQPQHF

clone size: .
V gene: TRBV6-2/TRBV6-3
D gene: .
J gene: TRBJ2-1
CDR3 DNA: TGTGCCAGCAGAAAAATTGTGGACTCCTACAATGAGCAGTTCTTC
CDR3 protein: CASRKIVDSYNEQFF

clone size: .
V gene: TRBV27
D gene: .
J gene: TRBJ2-4
CDR3 DNA: TGTGCCAGCAGCTTTACGTCGGAAAACATTCAGTACTTC
CDR3 protein: CASSFTSENIQYF

clone size: many
V gene: TRBV5-1
D gene: .
J gene: TRBJ2-7
CDR3 DNA: TGCGCCAGCAGCTTGGGGACTGGGAGCTCCTACGAGCAGTACTTC
CDR3 protein: CASSLGTGSSYEQYF

clone size: .
V gene: TRBV12-3/TRBV12-4
D gene: .
J gene: TRBJ1-4
CDR3 DNA: TGTGCCAGCAGTTTACGACCGGGGCGTTCTAATGAAAAACTGTTTTTT
CDR3 protein: CASSLRPGRSNEKLFF

clone size: few
V gene: TRBV18
D gene: .
J gene: TRBJ2-2
CDR3 DNA: TGTGCCAGCTCCGAAGCGACCGGGGAGCTGTTTTTT
CDR3 protein: CASSEATGELFF

clone size: .
V gene: TRBV5-1
D gene: .
J gene: TRBJ2-1
CDR3 DNA: TGCGCCAGCAGCTTCGGACCGGACAATGAGCAGTTCTTC
CDR3 protein: CASSFGPDNEQFF

clone size: few
V gene: TRBV19
D gene: .
J gene: TRBJ1-1
CDR3 DNA: TGTGCCAGTAGTATAGCGGCCGGAGGCAACACTGAAGCTTTCTTT
CDR3 protein: CASSIAAGGNTEAFF

clone size: few
V gene: TRBV7-9
D gene: TRBD2
J gene: TRBJ2-1
CDR3 DNA: TGTGCCAGCAGATTAGCGGGAGAGGGGAGGAATGAGCAGTTCTTC
CDR3 protein: CASRLAGEGRNEQFF

clone size: many
V gene: TRBV10-3
D gene: TRBD1
J gene: TRBJ2-7
CDR3 DNA: TGTGCCATCAGTGGGACAGGACGAAGCTCCTACGAGCAGTACTTC
CDR3 protein: CAISGTGRSSYEQYF

clone size: few
V gene: TRBV7-7
D gene: .
J gene: TRBJ2-7
CDR3 DNA: TGTGCCAGCAGCTTAGAGCCAGGGGCCTCCTACGAGCAGTACTTC
CDR3 protein: CASSLEPGASYEQYF

clone size: .
V gene: TRBV20-1
D gene: TRBD2
J gene: TRBJ2-7
CDR3 DNA: TGCAGTGCTAGTCAGGGACGGGGGGGAGGGCCCTACGAGCAGTACTTC
CDR3 protein: CSASQGRGGGPYEQYF